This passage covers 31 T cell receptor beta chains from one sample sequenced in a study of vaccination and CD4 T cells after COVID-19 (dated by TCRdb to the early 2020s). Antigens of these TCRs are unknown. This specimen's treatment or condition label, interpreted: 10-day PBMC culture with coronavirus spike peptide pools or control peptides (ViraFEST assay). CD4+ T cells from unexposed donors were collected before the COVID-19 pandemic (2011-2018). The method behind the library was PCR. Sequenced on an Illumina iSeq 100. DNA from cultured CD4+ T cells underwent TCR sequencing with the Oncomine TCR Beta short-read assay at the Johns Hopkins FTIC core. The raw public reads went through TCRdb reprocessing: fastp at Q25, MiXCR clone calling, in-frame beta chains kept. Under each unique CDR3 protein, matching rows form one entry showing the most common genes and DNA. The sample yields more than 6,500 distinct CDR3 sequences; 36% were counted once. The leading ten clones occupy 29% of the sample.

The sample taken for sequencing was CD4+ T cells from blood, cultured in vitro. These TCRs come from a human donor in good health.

The CDR3 DNA is TGTGCCAGCAGCCGAGGGGGGCAAGAGACCCAGTACTTC. This sequence encodes CASSRGGQETQYF. This chain joins TRBV7-9 and TRBJ2-5, with D perhaps being TRBD1 or TRBD2 (6 bases each). Between the trimmed V and J ends, which lost 5 bases and 2 bases, there was a span of 9 bases. This CDR3 is 13 amino acids long. The germline gives CDR1 SEHNR, CDR2 FQNEAQ (reference sequence).

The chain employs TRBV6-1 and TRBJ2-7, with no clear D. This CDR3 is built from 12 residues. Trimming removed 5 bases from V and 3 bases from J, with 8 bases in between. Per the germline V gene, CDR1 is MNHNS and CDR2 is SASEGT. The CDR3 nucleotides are TGTGCCAGCAGTCCTGGGGACTACGAGCAGTACTTC. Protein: CASSPGDYEQYF.

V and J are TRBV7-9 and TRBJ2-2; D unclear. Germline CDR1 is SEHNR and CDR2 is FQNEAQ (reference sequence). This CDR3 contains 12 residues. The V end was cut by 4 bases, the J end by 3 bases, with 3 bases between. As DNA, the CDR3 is TGTGCCAGCAGCTCGGACACCGGGGAGCTGTTTTTT. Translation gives CASSSDTGELFF. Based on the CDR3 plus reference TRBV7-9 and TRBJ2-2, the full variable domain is DTGVSQNPRHKITKRGQNVTFRCDPISEHNRLYWYRQTLGQGPEFLTYFQNEAQLEKSRLLSDRFSAERPKGSFSTLEIQRTEQGDSAMYLCASSSDTGELFFGEGSRLTVL.

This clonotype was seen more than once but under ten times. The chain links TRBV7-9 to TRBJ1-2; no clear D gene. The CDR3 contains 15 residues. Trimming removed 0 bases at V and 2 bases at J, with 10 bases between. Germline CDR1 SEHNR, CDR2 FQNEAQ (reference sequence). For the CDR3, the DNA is TGTGCCAGCAGCTTAGCGCTTGACACCAACTATGGCTACACCTTC. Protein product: CASSLALDTNYGYTF.

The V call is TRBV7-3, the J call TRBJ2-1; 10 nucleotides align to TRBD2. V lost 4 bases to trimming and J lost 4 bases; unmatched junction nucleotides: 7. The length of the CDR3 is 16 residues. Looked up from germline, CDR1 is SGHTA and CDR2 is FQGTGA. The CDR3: CASSSSGTSAYNEQFF. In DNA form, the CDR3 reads TGTGCCAGCAGCTCATCCGGGACTAGCGCTTACAATGAGCAGTTCTTC.

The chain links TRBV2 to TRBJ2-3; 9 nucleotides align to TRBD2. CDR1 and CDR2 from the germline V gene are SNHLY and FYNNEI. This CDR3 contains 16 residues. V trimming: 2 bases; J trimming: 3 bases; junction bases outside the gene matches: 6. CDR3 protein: CASSEMVSGGTDTQYF. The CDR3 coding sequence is TGTGCCAGCAGTGAAATGGTTAGCGGGGGAACAGATACGCAGTATTTT.

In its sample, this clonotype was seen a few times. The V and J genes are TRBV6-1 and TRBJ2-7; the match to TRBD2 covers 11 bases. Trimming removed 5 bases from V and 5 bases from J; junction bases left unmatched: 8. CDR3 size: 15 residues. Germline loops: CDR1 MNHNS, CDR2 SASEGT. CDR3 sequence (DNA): TGTGCCAGCAGTACGCGACTAGCGGGGTCGAACGAGCAGTACTTC. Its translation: CASSTRLAGSNEQYF.

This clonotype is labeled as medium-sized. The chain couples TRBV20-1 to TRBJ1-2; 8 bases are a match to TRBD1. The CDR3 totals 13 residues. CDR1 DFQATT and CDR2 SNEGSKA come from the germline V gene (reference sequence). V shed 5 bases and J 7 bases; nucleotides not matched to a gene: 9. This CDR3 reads CSAPRQGAGGYTF. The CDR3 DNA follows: TGCAGTGCTCCCCGGCAGGGGGCCGGTGGCTACACCTTC.

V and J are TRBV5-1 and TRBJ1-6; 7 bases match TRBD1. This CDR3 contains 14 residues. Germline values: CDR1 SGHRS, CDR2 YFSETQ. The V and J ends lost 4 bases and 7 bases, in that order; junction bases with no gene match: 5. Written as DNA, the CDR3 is TGCGCCAGCAGCCCTGGACAGGCGAATTCACCCCTCCACTTT. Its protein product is CASSPGQANSPLHF.

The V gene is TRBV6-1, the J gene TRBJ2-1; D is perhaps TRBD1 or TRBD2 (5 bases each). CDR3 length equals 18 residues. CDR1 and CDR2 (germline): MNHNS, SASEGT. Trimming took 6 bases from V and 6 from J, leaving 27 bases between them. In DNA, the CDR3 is TGTGCCAGCAGACTTCGTCCCATGGGCAGGGAGATGATCAATGAGCAGTTCTTC. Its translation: CASRLRPMGREMINEQFF.

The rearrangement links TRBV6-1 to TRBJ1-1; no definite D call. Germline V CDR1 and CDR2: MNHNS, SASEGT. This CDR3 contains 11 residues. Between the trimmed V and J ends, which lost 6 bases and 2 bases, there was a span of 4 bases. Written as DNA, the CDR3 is TGTGCCAGCAGGATAAACACTGAAGCTTTCTTT. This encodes CASRINTEAFF.

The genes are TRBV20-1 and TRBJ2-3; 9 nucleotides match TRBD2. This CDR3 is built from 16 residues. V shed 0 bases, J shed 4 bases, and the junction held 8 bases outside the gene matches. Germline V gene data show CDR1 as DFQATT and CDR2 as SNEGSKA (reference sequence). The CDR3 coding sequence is TGCAGTGCTAGAGATATAAGCGGGGGGACTGCAGATACGCAGTATTTT. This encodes CSARDISGGTADTQYF.

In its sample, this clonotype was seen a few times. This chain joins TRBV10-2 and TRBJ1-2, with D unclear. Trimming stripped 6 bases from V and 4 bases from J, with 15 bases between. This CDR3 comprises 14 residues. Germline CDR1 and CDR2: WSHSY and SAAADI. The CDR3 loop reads CASSDGVRSYGYTF. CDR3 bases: TGCGCCAGCAGCGATGGAGTGAGAAGCTATGGCTACACCTTC.

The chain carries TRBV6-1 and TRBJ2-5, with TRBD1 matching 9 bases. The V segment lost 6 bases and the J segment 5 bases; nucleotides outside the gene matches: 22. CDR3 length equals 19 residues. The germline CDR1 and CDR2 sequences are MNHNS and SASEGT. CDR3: CASSPVNSDRGGGEETQYF. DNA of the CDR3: TGTGCCAGCAGCCCCGTAAACTCGGACAGGGGTGGTGGAGAGGAGACCCAGTACTTC.

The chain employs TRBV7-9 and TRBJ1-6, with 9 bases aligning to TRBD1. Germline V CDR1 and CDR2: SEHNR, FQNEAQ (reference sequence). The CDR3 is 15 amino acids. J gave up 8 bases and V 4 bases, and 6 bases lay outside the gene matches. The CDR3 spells CASSSGQGYYSPLHF. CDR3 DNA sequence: TGTGCCAGCAGCTCCGGACAGGGGTATTATTCACCCCTCCACTTT. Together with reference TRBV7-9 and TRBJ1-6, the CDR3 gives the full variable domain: DTGVSQNPRHKITKRGQNVTFRCDPISEHNRLYWYRQTLGQGPEFLTYFQNEAQLEKSRLLSDRFSAERPKGSFSTLEIQRTEQGDSAMYLCASSSGQGYYSPLHFGNGTRLTVT.

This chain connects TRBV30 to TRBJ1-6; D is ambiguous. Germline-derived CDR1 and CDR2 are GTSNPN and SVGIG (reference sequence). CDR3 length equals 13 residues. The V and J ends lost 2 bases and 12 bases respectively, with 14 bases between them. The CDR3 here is CAWSTPAIRPLHF. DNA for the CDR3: TGTGCCTGGAGTACGCCGGCAATTAGACCCCTCCACTTT.

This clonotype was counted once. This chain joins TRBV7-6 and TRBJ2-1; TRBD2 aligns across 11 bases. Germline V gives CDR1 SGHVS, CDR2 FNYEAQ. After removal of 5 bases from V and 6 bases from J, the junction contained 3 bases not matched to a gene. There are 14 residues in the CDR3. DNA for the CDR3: TGTGCCAGCAGCACTCTAGCGGGGGGCAATGAGCAGTTCTTC. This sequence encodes CASSTLAGGNEQFF.

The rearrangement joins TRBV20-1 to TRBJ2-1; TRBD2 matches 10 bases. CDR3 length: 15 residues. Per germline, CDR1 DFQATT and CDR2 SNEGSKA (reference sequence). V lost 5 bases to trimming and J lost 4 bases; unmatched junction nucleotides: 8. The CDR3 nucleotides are TGCAGTGCTCCGGCAGGACTAGCGGCTTACAATGAGCAGTTCTTC. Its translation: CSAPAGLAAYNEQFF.

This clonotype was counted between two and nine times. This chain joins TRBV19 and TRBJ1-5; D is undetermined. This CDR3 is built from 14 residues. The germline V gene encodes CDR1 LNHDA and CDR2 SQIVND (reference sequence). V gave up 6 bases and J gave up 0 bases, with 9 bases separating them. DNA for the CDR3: TGTGCCAGTAGGGCAGCATATAGCAATCAGCCCCAGCATTTT. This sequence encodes CASRAAYSNQPQHF.

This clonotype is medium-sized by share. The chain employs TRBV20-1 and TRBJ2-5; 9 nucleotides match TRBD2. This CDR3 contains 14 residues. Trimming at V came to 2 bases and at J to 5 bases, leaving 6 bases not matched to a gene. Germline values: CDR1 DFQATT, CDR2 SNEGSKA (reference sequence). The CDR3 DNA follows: TGCAGTGCTAGACAAGCGGGGGGTAAGGAGACCCAGTACTTC. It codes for CSARQAGGKETQYF.

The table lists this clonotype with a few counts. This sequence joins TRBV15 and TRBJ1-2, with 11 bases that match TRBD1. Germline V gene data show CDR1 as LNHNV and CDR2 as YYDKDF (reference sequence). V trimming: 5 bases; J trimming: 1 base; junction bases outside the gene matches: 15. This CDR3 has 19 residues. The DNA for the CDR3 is TGTGCCACCAGCGGCTCCTTGGACAGGGGGCGCAGGGTTAACTATGGCTACACCTTC. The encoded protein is CATSGSLDRGRRVNYGYTF.

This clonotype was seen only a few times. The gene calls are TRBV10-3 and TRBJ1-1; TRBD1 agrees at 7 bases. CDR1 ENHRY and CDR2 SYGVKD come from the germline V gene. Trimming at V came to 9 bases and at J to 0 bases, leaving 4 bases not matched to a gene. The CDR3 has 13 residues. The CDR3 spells CAISTGMNTEAFF. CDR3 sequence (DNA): TGTGCCATATCGACAGGGATGAACACTGAAGCTTTCTTT.

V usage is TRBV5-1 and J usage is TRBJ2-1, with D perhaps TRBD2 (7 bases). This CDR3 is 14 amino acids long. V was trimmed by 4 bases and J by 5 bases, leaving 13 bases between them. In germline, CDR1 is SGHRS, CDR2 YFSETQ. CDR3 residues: CASSVRGAHNEQFF. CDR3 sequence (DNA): TGCGCCAGCAGCGTCCGGGGGGCCCACAATGAGCAGTTCTTC.

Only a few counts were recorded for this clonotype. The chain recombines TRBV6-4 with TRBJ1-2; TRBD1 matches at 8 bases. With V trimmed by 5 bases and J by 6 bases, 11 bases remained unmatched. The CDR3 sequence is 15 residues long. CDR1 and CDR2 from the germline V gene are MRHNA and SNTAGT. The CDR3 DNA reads TGTGCCAGCAGTCCCCGGCAGGGGGCTCGCAATGGCTACACCTTC. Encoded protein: CASSPRQGARNGYTF.

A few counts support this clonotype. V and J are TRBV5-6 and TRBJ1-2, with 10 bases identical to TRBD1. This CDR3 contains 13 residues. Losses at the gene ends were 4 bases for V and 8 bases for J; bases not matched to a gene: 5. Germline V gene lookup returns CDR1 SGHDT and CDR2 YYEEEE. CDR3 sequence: CASSPGQGVGYTF. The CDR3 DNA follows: TGTGCCAGCAGCCCTGGACAGGGGGTAGGCTACACCTTC.

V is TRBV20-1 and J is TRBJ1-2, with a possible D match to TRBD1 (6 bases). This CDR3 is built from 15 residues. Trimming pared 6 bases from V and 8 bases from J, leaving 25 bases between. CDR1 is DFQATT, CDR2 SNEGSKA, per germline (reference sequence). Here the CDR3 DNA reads TGCAGTGCCCCTCTTAACAGGGAGCGAGGAGAAGGCTACACCTTC. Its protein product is CSAPLNRERGEGYTF.

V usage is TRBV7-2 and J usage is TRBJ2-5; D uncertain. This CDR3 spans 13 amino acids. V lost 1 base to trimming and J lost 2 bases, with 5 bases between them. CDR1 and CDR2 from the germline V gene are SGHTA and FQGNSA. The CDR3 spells CASSLVPQETQYF. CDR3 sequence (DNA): TGTGCCAGCAGCTTAGTACCGCAAGAGACCCAGTACTTC.

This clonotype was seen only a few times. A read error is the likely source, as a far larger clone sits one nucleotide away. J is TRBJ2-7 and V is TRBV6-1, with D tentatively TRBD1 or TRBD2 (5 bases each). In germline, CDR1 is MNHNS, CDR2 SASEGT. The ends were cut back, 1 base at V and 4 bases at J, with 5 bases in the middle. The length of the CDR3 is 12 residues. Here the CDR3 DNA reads TGTGCCAGCAGTGAAGGGGGGTACGAGCAGTACTTC. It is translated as CASSEGGYEQYF.

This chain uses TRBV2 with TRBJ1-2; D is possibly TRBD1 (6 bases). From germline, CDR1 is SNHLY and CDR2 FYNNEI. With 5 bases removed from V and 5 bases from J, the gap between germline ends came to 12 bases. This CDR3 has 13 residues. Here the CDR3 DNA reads TGTGCCAGCAGTCCCTCAACAGGGTATGGCTACACCTTC. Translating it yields CASSPSTGYGYTF.

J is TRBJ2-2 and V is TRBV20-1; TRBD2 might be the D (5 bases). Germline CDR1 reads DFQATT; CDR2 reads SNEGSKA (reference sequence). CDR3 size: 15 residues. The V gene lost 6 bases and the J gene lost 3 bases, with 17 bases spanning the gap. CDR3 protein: CSAKDPSLDTGELFF. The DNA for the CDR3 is TGCAGTGCAAAGGACCCTAGCTTGGACACCGGGGAGCTGTTTTTT.

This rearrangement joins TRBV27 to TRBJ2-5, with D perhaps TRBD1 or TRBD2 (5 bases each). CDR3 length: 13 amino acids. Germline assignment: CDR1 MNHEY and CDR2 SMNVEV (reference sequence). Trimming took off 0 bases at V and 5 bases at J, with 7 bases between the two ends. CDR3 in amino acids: CASSLSWGETQYF. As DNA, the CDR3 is TGTGCCAGCAGTTTATCCTGGGGGGAGACCCAGTACTTC.